This T cell receptor beta chain was identified during a study of blood T cell repertoires in COVID-19. V shed 4 bases, J shed 6 bases, and the junction held 12 bases outside the gene matches. Germline-derived CDR1 and CDR2 are SNHLY and FYNNEI. This CDR3 is built from 18 residues. TCRdb keeps only in-frame clones here, not all; method: immunoSEQ multiplex PCR. The sample gives roughly 700,000 clones, just under 90% of which show up once; under 0.3% is in the top ten. The origin of this receptor is a woman younger than 35 with acute or convalescent COVID-19. The chain combines TRBV2 with TRBJ1-4; 12 bases agree with TRBD1. The source material was peripheral blood. Here the CDR3 reads CASSVRDRGREVDEKLFF. The CDR3 nucleotides are TGTGCCAGCAGTGTCCGGGACAGGGGGCGGGAAGTGGATGAAAAACTGTTTTTT.